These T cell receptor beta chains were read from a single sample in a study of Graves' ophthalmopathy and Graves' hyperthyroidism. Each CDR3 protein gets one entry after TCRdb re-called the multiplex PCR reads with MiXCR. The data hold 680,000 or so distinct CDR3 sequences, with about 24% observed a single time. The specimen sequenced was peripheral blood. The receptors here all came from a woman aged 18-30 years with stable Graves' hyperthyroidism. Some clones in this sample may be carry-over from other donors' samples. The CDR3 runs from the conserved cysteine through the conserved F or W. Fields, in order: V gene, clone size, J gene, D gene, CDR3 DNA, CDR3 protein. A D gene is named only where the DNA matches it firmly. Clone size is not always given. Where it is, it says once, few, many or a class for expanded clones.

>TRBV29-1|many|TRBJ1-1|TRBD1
TGCAGCGTGTCGACAGGGGCCTACACTGAAGCTTTCTTT
CSVSTGAYTEAFF
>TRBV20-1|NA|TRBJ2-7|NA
TGCAGTGCTAGTCTACCGGGGACCTACGAGCAGTACTTC
CSASLPGTYEQYF
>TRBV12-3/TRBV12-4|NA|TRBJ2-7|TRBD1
TGTGCCAGCAGTCCCGGACAGGGTCTCGAGCAGTACTTC
CASSPGQGLEQYF
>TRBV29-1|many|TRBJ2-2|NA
TGCAGCGTTTTCGACAACACCGGGGAGCTGTTTTTT
CSVFDNTGELFF
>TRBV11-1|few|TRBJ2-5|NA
TGTGCCAGCAGGGACTTGAACCTGCAAGAGACCCAGTACTTC
CASRDLNLQETQYF
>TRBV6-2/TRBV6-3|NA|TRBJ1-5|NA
TGTGCCAGCAGGGGCGAGGATCAGCCCCAGCATTTT
CASRGEDQPQHF
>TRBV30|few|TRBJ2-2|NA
TGTGCCTGGGGCGTGGGCACCGGGGAGCTGTTTTTT
CAWGVGTGELFF
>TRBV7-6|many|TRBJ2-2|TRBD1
TGTGCCAGCAGCCGGGACAGGGTGGACACCGGGGAGCTGTTTTTT
CASSRDRVDTGELFF
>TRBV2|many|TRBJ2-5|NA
TGTGCCAGCAGTGAAGAGTGGCGCGGGACCCAGTACTTC
CASSEEWRGTQYF
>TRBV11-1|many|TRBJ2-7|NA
TGTGCCAGCAGCTTAGAGTATGGGGACTACGAGCAGTACTTC
CASSLEYGDYEQYF
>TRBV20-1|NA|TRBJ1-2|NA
TGCAGTGCTAGAACCCCCCTGACAAATGGCTACACCTTC
CSARTPLTNGYTF
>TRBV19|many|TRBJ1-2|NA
TGCGCCAGCAGCACCGGACAGTACTATGGCTACACCTTC
CASSTGQYYGYTF
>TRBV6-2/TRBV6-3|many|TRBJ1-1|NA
TGTGCCAGCAGCCGTCCTGGCAGGGGCCCGGAAACGACTGAAGCTTTCTTT
CASSRPGRGPETTEAFF
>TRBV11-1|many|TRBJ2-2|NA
TGTGCCGTACAAGGACCGATGAACACCGGGGAGCTGTTTTTT
CAVQGPMNTGELFF
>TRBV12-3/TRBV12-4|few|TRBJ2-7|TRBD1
TGTGCCAGCAGTTTCGGACAGGGACGGGAGCAGTACTTC
CASSFGQGREQYF
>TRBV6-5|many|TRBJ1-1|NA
TGTGCCAGCAGAGGACTGGAGTACACTGAAGCTTTCTTT
CASRGLEYTEAFF
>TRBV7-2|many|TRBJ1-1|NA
TGTGCCAGCAGCTCACTACGAGGGGTTGACACTGAAGCTTTCTTT
CASSSLRGVDTEAFF
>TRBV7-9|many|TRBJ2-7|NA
TGTGCCAGCAGGCGGATAAACAGAGATGACTACGAGCAGTACTTC
CASRRINRDDYEQYF
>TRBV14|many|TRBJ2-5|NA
TGTGCCAGCAGCCAAGGATCAGGGGTGAGGACCCAGTACTTC
CASSQGSGVRTQYF
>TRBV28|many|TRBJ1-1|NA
TGTGCCAGCAGTGGTCATACGCGGGGGACTGAAGCTTTCTTT
CASSGHTRGTEAFF
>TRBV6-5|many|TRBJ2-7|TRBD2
TGTGCCAGCAGTTTGAGATTAGCGGGGGACTACGAGCAGTACTTC
CASSLRLAGDYEQYF
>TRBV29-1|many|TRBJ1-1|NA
TGCAGCGTTGAACGGATAGGGGGCACTGAAGCTTTCTTT
CSVERIGGTEAFF
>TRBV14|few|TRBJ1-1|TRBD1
TGTGCCAGCAGCCAAGTCCCGGGACAGGCCGATGGGGCTTCCTTT
CASSQVPGQADGASF
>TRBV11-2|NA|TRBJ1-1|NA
TGTGCCAGCAGCTTCAAAGGGCTCGGCGGCACTGAAGCTTTCTTT
CASSFKGLGGTEAFF
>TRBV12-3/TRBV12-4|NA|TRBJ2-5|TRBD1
TGTGCCAGCAGTGTCCGGGACAGGGGAGAGACCCAGTACTTC
CASSVRDRGETQYF
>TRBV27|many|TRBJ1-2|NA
TGTGCCAGCAGTCCCGGGACGGCAATCTATGGCTACACCTTC
CASSPGTAIYGYTF
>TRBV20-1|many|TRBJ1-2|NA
TGCAGTGCCAACACAGCGGCCTATGGCTACACCTTC
CSANTAAYGYTF
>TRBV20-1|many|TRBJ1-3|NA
TGCAGTGCTAGAGTTAGTGTCGGAAACACCATATATTTT
CSARVSVGNTIYF
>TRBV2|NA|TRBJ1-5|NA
TGTGCCAGCAGGCCGGGTCTAGTAGGCAATCAGCCCCAGCATTTT
CASRPGLVGNQPQHF
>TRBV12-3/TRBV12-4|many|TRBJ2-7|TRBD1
TGTGCCAGCAGTGCCGGGACAGGGGGGTCCGACGAGCAGTACTTC
CASSAGTGGSDEQYF
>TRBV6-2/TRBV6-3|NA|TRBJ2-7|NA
TGTGCCAGCGGCCGGGCGAGCGAGCAGTACTTC
CASGRASEQYF
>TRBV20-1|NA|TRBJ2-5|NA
TGCACTGCCGGCAGGGATAACCAAGAGACCCAGTACTTC
CTAGRDNQETQYF
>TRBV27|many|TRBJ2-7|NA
TGTGCCAGCAGTTGGAGGAGGGGGCCGACCTACGAGCAGTACTTC
CASSWRRGPTYEQYF
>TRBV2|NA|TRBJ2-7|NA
TGTGCCAGCAGAGAGGACGGGCTTGGCGAGCAGTACTTC
CASREDGLGEQYF
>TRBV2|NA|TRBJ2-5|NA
TGTGCCAGCAGAGGACGGCCCGAGACCCAGTACTTC
CASRGRPETQYF